The clone carrying this TCR beta chain has a count of ten or more. Its specificity is not known. These data originate in a study of regulatory T cells in long-lasting Graves disease. Study details: Graves' patients (newly diagnosed) had been on antithyroid drugs under 3 months.

Findings and limits, study-wide: New patients shared 1,000 or so public clonotypes, and persistent patients shared more, with under 3,000.

Time point denoted: newly diagnosed GD, antithyroid drugs for less than 3 months. Preparation of the TCR library used RNA extracted from PBMCs. From an endocrinology department in Xi'an, China, came the patients. CDR3-region Arm-PCR and iRepertoire HTBI primers produced the TCR beta libraries. Using its own MiXCR run on the multiplex PCR reads, TCRdb lists one record per CDR3 protein. The sample gives 500,000 or so distinct CDR3 sequences, around 15% of which show up once; less than 15% is in the top ten. Germline lookup yields CDR1 DFQATT and CDR2 SNEGSKA (reference sequence). After removal of 6 bases from V and 3 bases from J, the junction contained 7 bases not matched to a gene. This CDR3 has 14 amino acids. The sample was also reused in another study, on T cells in Graves' hyperthyroidism and ophthalmopathy.

Sample: peripheral blood mononuclear cells (PBMCs), taken at new diagnosis, from a patient treated with antithyroid drugs. The J gene is TRBJ2-1, the V gene TRBV20-1; TRBD2 agrees at 8 bases. This sequence was found in a man aged 40-55 years with Graves disease. This chain's CDR3 is CSARSREVYNEQFF. CDR3 coding DNA: TGCAGTGCCCGCTCGCGGGAGGTCTACAATGAGCAGTTCTTC.